This T cell receptor beta chain was captured in a study of T cell responses to AZD1222 COVID-19 vaccine. Some clones are missing from TCRdb's copy, which holds only in-frame ones; the method was immunoSEQ multiplex PCR. The data hold roughly 100,000 clones, with roughly 90% observed a single time. Study results and caveats: Repertoire collection took place solely once the T cell response had peaked. With two AZD1222 doses given, Spike-specific TCR breadth and depth both rose. Spike-spanning, vaccine-associated CD4 TCRs were dominant at 160-218 and 743-854. The study identified only a handful of AZD1222 recipients as seropositive at baseline.

In the case of this clone: As yet, its antigen is unknown.

CDR1 and CDR2 from the germline V gene are SGHVS and FNYEAQ. The CDR3 has 16 amino acids. V was clipped by 5 bases and J by 0 bases, with 14 bases between them. The receptor's source is an adult in good health. The J gene is TRBJ1-3, the V gene TRBV7-6; no firm D call. This material consisted of peripheral blood, taken on day 0 of AZD1222 vaccination. CDR3 DNA: TGTGCCAGCAGCCCCGACACCGGTTACTCTGGAAACACCATATATTTT. Translating it yields CASSPDTGYSGNTIYF. Full variable domain (remainder filled in from reference TRBV7-6 and TRBJ1-3): GAGVSQSPRYKVTKRGQDVALRCDPISGHVSLYWYRQALGQGPEFLTYFNYEAQQDKSGLPNDRFSAERPEGSISTLTIQRTEQRDSAMYRCASSPDTGYSGNTIYFGEGSWLTVV.